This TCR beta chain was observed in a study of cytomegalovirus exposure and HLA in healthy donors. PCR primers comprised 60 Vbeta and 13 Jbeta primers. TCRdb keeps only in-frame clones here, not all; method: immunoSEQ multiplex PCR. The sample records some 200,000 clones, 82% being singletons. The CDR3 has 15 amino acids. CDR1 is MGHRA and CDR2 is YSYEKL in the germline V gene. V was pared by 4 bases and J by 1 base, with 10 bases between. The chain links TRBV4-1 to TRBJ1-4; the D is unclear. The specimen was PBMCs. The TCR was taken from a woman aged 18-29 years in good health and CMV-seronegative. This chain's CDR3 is CASSPILLTNEKLFF. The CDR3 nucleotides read TGCGCCAGCAGCCCCATCCTACTAACTAATGAAAAACTGTTTTTT.